Below, 18 T cell receptor beta chains from the same sample are listed, as sequenced in a study of tumor-infiltrating lymphocytes in primary liver carcinoma (dated by TCRdb to about 2017). The sequencer was an Illumina HiSeq 2500. TCRbeta-specific cDNA was reverse-transcribed from approximately 500 ng total RNA using a constant-region primer and ProtoScript II reverse transcriptase. TCRbeta libraries were built with three nested multiplex PCR rounds, a slightly modified ARM-PCR procedure. The first two PCR rounds used multiplex TRBV1-TRBV30 forward primers with a Cbeta reverse primer, each for about 9 cycles. TCRdb reprocessed the public reads (quality trimming at Q25 with fastp, clone calling with MiXCR) and kept in-frame beta chains. Each entry merges the rows of one CDR3 protein and shows their most common DNA and genes. The sample yields 300,000 to 400,000 distinct CDR3 sequences; 65% were counted once. The ten largest clones add up to 5% to 6.5% of the sample.

Blood RNA was extracted from unsorted whole blood with TRIzol reagent; germline DNA came from the DNeasy Blood & Tissue kit. The sequencing sample was made of peripheral blood. All receptors derive from a man aged 40-49 years with primary liver carcinoma and hepatitis B virus infection.

This clonotype was counted once. Likely a read error: the CDR3 ends without its conserved phenylalanine or tryptophan. The chain carries TRBV6-2 or TRBV6-3 and TRBJ2-7; no definite D call. The CDR3 sequence is 15 residues long. Trimming pared 2 bases from V and 7 bases from J, leaving 18 bases between. Germline V gene data show CDR1 as MNHEY and CDR2 as SVGEGT. The CDR3 DNA reads as TGTGCCAGCAGTTACCGCGGCAGGAGTCAAAGTGAGCAGTACATC. As protein: CASSYRGRSQSEQYI.

This clonotype appeared once. Germline is not matched at one junction end, which may reflect a read error. The chain uses TRBV11-1 and TRBJ1-1; TRBD1 is a possible D gene (5 bases). This CDR3 has 18 residues. Per germline, CDR1 SGHAT and CDR2 FQDESV (reference sequence). The CDR3 loop is CAGSLEGTGVGRYTEAFF. The CDR3 nucleotides read TGTGCCGGCAGCTTAGAGGGGACGGGAGTCGGCAGATACACTGAAGCTTTCTTT.

The chain couples TRBV11-2 to TRBJ2-5; D possibly corresponds to TRBD2 (5 bases). Germline V gene data show CDR1 as SGHAT and CDR2 as FQNNGV. The V end was cut by 7 bases, the J end by 5 bases, with 14 bases between. This CDR3 is built from 13 residues. CDR3 region: CASNSDLHETQYF. DNA for the CDR3: TGTGCCAGCAATTCGGACTTACATGAGACCCAGTACTTC.

Comment on this clonotype: The final CDR3 position lacks the conserved phenylalanine or tryptophan, pointing to a likely read error. The V and J genes are TRBV4-3 and TRBJ2-5; 9 bases line up with TRBD2. The CDR3 has 18 amino acids. V trimming: 0 bases; J trimming: 7 bases; junction bases outside the gene matches: 15. CDR1 LGHNA and CDR2 YSLEER come from the germline V gene. The CDR3 reads CASSQDLRGRALGVTQYI. In DNA form, the CDR3 reads TGCGCCAGCAGCCAAGATCTACGCGGGAGGGCCTTGGGAGTGACCCAGTACATC.

This clonotype occurred many times. The chain employs TRBV29-1 and TRBJ2-2; a possible D gene is TRBD1 (6 bases). The CDR3 has 13 residues. V lost 5 bases and J lost 6, with 13 bases in between. CDR1 SQVTM and CDR2 ANQGSEA come from the germline V gene. Here the CDR3 DNA reads TGCAGCGTTAGTCAGGGGTGGGCCGGGGAGCTGTTTTTT. Translating it yields CSVSQGWAGELFF.

In regard to this clonotype: A much larger clone differs from this one at a single base, so this may be a read error. V usage is TRBV6-5 and J usage is TRBJ2-3; 9 bases match TRBD2. The CDR3 has 16 residues. Per the germline V gene, CDR1 is MNHEY and CDR2 is SVGAGI. The CDR3 loop reads CDSSYSASGVQDTQYF. CDR3 DNA sequence: TGTGACAGCAGTTACTCGGCTAGCGGGGTACAGGATACGCAGTATTTT.

To note about this clonotype: Given a much more abundant clone one base away, this may be a read error. The chain employs TRBV10-3 and TRBJ2-2; TRBD2 aligns across 9 bases. The germline V gene encodes CDR1 ENHRY and CDR2 SYGVKD. V lost 3 bases to trimming and J lost 4 bases; unmatched junction nucleotides: 15. The CDR3 is made up of 19 amino acids. CDR3 coding DNA: TGTGCCATCAGTGACGTCCCCTTAGCGGGAGAAGGGTTCACCGGGGAGCTGTTTTTT. Its protein is CAISDVPLAGEGFTGELFF.

To note about this clonotype: A much larger clone is a single base away; this may be a read error. The chain is built from TRBV6-1 and TRBJ1-6; D might be TRBD1 (5 bases). With 7 bases removed from V and 6 bases from J, the gap between germline ends came to 13 bases. The CDR3 has 14 amino acids. CDR1 is MNHNS and CDR2 is SASEGT in the germline V gene. Here the CDR3 DNA reads TGTGCCAGCAATGATGGAGGGACTAATTCACCCCTCCACTTT. The encoded protein is CASNDGGTNSPLHF.

Turning to this clonotype: The junction does not match germline at one end; this may be a read error. V gene TRBV6-1 combines with J gene TRBJ1-5; possibly TRBD1 for D (5 bases). This CDR3 contains 15 residues. Germline V gene sequence: CDR1 MNHNS, CDR2 SASEGT. CDR3 loop: CASSLTADSSQPQHF. The CDR3 bases are TGTGCCAGCAGCCTGACAGCTGATAGCAGTCAGCCCCAGCATTTT.

With regard to this clonotype: In this CDR3 the conserved last residue, phenylalanine or tryptophan, is missing, so a read error is likely. This sequence joins TRBV11-1 and TRBJ1-1; D call uncertain. Per the germline V gene, CDR1 is SGHAT and CDR2 is FQDESV (reference sequence). This CDR3 has 12 amino acids. CDR3 coding DNA: TGTGACAGCAGCCCGGTAGGTTACGAAGCTTTCTCT. As protein: CDSSPVGYEAFS.

For this clonotype: This may come from a read error, since a much larger clone is one base off. CDR3 DNA sequence: TGTGCCAGCAGAGAACAGGGGGCAGCGGGGGACTACACCTTC. Residues: CASREQGAAGDYTF. The chain joins TRBV12-3 or TRBV12-4 to TRBJ1-2; 9 positions match TRBD1. The CDR3 consists of 14 residues. Losses at the gene ends were 6 bases for V and 10 bases for J; bases not matched to a gene: 12.

In regard to this clonotype: This may stem from a read error, because a much larger clone lies one nucleotide away. No conserved phenylalanine or tryptophan is present at the end of the CDR3, so a read error is the likely explanation. J is TRBJ2-1 and V is TRBV6-2 or TRBV6-3; D gene uncertain. Germline lookup yields CDR1 MNHEY and CDR2 SVGEGT. The V end was cut by 8 bases, the J end by 0 bases, with 14 bases between. This CDR3 has 15 residues. CDR3 in DNA: TGTGCCAGCGAAACGGGCTTCAGCTCCTACAATGAGCAGTTCATC. Translation gives CASETGFSSYNEQFI.

This clonotype was seen ten or more times. The V call is TRBV10-3, the J call TRBJ2-7; D uncertain. This CDR3 is 12 amino acids long. V shed 7 bases and J shed 3 bases, with 10 bases lying between them. Germline assignment: CDR1 ENHRY and CDR2 SYGVKD. CDR3 bases: TGTGCCATCACCGACAACAACTACGAGCAGTACTTC. Translation: CAITDNNYEQYF.

The CDR3 DNA is TGTGCCAGCGGGCTAACAGGGTTTGCAAAGGAGACCCAGTACTTC. Translating it yields CASGLTGFAKETQYF. The V gene is TRBV6-2 or TRBV6-3, the J gene TRBJ2-5, with a weak D call TRBD1 (6 bases). Between the trimmed V and J ends, which lost 8 bases and 5 bases, there was a span of 21 bases. Germline CDR1 and CDR2: MNHEY and SVGEGT. This CDR3 is 15 amino acids long.

This chain connects TRBV6-4 to TRBJ2-3, with D perhaps matching TRBD1 (6 bases). CDR1 is MRHNA and CDR2 is SNTAGT in the germline V gene. CDR3 size: 13 residues. V lost 10 bases, J lost 0 bases, and 11 bases lay in between. CDR3 region: CAIWGRSTDTQYF. Here the CDR3 DNA reads TGTGCCATCTGGGGGCGGAGCACAGATACGCAGTATTTT.

The genes are TRBV2 and TRBJ1-2; 9 bases are a match to TRBD1. The CDR3 sequence is 15 residues long. After removal of 0 bases from V and 3 bases from J, the junction contained 2 bases not matched to a gene. Per the germline V gene, CDR1 is SNHLY and CDR2 is FYNNEI. The CDR3 DNA reads as TGTGCCAGCAGTGAAGCCTGGACAGGGGACTATGGCTACACCTTC. Translating gives CASSEAWTGDYGYTF.

With respect to this clonotype: One end of the junction is discordant with germline, which a read error may explain. J is TRBJ2-5 and V is TRBV6-6, with TRBD2 matching 10 bases. The CDR3 loop spans 16 amino acids. Germline assignment: CDR1 MNHNY and CDR2 SVGAGI (reference sequence). The CDR3 DNA follows: TGTGCCTGCAGTTACTCAACAGCGGGAGGGGGCGAGGCCCAGTACTTC. Translating it yields CACSYSTAGGGEAQYF.

V gene TRBV6-1 combines with J gene TRBJ2-7; TRBD1 or TRBD2 may be the D gene (6 bases each). The CDR3 contains 13 residues. The ends were cut back, 8 bases at V and 6 bases at J, with 17 bases in the middle. Looked up from germline, CDR1 is MNHNS and CDR2 is SASEGT. The CDR3 protein is CASGGGMSGEQYF. CDR3 bases: TGTGCCAGCGGGGGCGGGATGTCTGGCGAGCAGTACTTC.